The subject of this entry is one TCR beta chain. The data originate from a study of cytomegalovirus exposure and HLA in healthy donors. CDR1 PRHDT and CDR2 FYEKMQ come from the germline V gene (reference sequence). V lost 2 bases, J lost 9 bases, and 23 bases lay in between. This CDR3 is built from 17 residues. Researchers ran the PCR with 60 Vbeta and 13 Jbeta primers. TCRdb's table, derived via immunoSEQ multiplex PCR, lists solely in-frame clones and lacks some. Its clone listing holds 100,000 to 150,000 clones. The sample comprised PBMCs. V is TRBV13 and J is TRBJ2-1; D is possibly TRBD2 (5 bases). This sequence originates from a middle-aged woman in good health and CMV-seropositive. The CDR3 sequence is CASSLIGKDSPSSEQFF. CDR3 bases: TGTGCCAGCAGCTTAATCGGGAAGGACTCGCCCTCTAGTGAGCAGTTCTTC.